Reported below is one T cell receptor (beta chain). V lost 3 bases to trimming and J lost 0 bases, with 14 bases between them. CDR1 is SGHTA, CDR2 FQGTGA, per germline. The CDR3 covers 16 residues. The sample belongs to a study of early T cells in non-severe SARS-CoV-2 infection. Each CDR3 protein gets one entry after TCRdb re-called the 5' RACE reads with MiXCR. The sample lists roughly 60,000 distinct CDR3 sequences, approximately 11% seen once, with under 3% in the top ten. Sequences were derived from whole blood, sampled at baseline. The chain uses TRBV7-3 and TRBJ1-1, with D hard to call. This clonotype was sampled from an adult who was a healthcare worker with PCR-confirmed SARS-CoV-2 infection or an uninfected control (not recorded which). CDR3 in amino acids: CASSLLQTGMNTEAFF. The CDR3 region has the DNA TGTGCCAGCAGCTTGTTGCAAACGGGGATGAACACTGAAGCTTTCTTT.